This paragraph covers one T cell receptor beta chain sequence. The sample belongs to a study of blood T cell repertoires in COVID-19. The protocol was immunoSEQ multiplex PCR, while the TCRdb copy is restricted to in-frame clones and leaves out a portion. The repertoire holds 400,000 to 450,000 clones, with about 92% as singletons. Those who participated ranged in age from about 18 to 89 years and resided in some 24 US areas. V lost 5 bases and J 14 bases, leaving 13 bases between the germline ends. Germline assignment: CDR1 SGHAT and CDR2 FQNNGV. This CDR3 region has 12 residues. Sequences were obtained from PBMCs or T cells enriched from blood (not recorded which). The clonotype originates from a man aged 18-30 years who had recovered from COVID-19. This chain uses TRBV11-2 with TRBJ1-6; D is undetermined. The CDR3 coding sequence is TGTGCCAGCAGCGACCGCGGCCCTACCCTCCACTTT. This translates into CASSDRGPTLHF. Full variable domain (missing parts from reference TRBV11-2 and TRBJ1-6): EAGVAQSPRYKIIEKRQSVAFWCNPISGHATLYWYQQILGQGPKLLIQFQNNGVVDDSQLPKDRFSAERLKGVDSTLKIQPAKLEDSAVYLCASSDRGPTLHFGNGTRLTVT.